This entry describes one T cell receptor beta chain. The antigen remains undetermined. Original data processing: For papillary thyroid cancer, a distant-metastasis classifier was constructed from CDR3 differences observed across clinicopathological groups. TCRdb redid the clone calls on the PCR reads using MiXCR. These V and J calls derive from TCRdb rather than the authors' analysis. The table has some 20,000 clones, 22% seen once. These data come from a study of metastatic and nonmetastatic thyroid tumors. The overall study: Malignant and benign thyroid patients had repertoires compared in peripheral blood and tumor or nodule tissue.

Every patient was untreated before thyroid surgery. Study observations and caveats: In blood and tumor, TCR beta diversity was reportedly significantly higher in malignant thyroid tumors than in benign nodules.

This CDR3 contains 14 residues. V lost 3 bases and J 5 bases, leaving 13 bases between the germline ends. The germline gives CDR1 WNHNN, CDR2 SYGVQD (reference sequence). The rearrangement uses TRBV10-1 and TRBJ2-5; D is uncertain. Sample: tumor tissue. The sequence came from a male donor with papillary thyroid cancer or a benign thyroid nodule (not recorded which). Some clones in this sample may be carry-over from other donors' samples. The CDR3 DNA reads as TGCGCCAGCAGTGAAAACACCGAAGGGGAGACCCAGTACTTC. It codes for CASSENTEGETQYF.